These T cell receptor beta chains were read from a single sample in a study of blood T cell repertoires in COVID-19. Data came from immunoSEQ multiplex PCR; TCRdb stores just in-frame clones and leaves some out. The sample has about 39,000 clones; over 70% are singletons. Material for sequencing was peripheral blood. All receptors come from a man aged 50 to 59 with active or convalescent COVID-19. Each CDR3 is given with its conserved first and last residue.

v_gene	CDR3aa
TRBV2	CASSRGEGTRNTEAFF
TRBV6-5	CASRNRGPYEQYF
TRBV5-1	CASSLEPHGEKLFF
TRBV6-1	CASSEKLGQGGHTQYF
TRBV7-9	CASSLEGGNNEKLFF
TRBV3-1/TRBV3-2	CASSQTQTSNQPQHF
TRBV11-3	CASSLAGGYNEQFF
TRBV11-1	CASSLTGDTEAFF
TRBV4-1	CASSQDRGGARETQYF
TRBV28	CASSLLDRDRVPEQYF
TRBV5-4	CASSVVGTGDEKLFF
TRBV19	CASSWTLKRSTDTQYF
TRBV10-3	CAISDPPSGYNEQFF
TRBV6-1	CASSGNTMHRSGNTIYF
TRBV19	CASTKGQGSNQPQHF
TRBV18	CASSPRLTGANEKLFF
TRBV28	CASRMTVHNQPQHF
TRBV7-6	CASSAPGQGAGNTIYF